This T cell receptor beta chain comes out of a study of Ad26.COV2.S vaccination and SARS-CoV-2 variants. Overall study context: Intramuscularly, Ad26.COV2.S was given either once or twice, 56 days apart.

CDR3 length: 12 residues. Germline V gene data show CDR1 as MNHEY and CDR2 as SMNVEV (reference sequence). V was cut by 3 bases and J by 8 bases, with 9 bases left in between. Indicated treatment: around 19 received Ad26.COV2.S at low or high dose, single or two shots; several received placebo; per-sample allocation not given. Sample collection was performed on day 63 after the first vaccine or placebo injection. Findings and limits, study-wide: Placebo and vaccine recipients had non-spike TCR breadth that was similar.

As for this clone: Its antigen is not known.

Only in-frame clones appear in the TCRdb table, and some are missing; sequencing was by immunoSEQ multiplex PCR. This sample has hundreds of thousands of clones; roughly 90% occur once, and the top ten carry over 1.3%. This sample comprised peripheral blood, obtained in a trial of Ad26.COV2.S vaccine versus placebo. The receptor was isolated from a person aged 18-65 years who received the Ad26.COV2.S COVID-19 vaccine or a placebo. The chain employs TRBV27 and TRBJ2-3, with D possibly being TRBD1 (6 bases). CDR3 in DNA: TGTGCCAGCAGTTTTGGGGGCCCTACGCAGTATTTT. Translated: CASSFGGPTQYF.